The 22 T cell receptor beta chains given below trace back to one sample, sequenced in a study of cytomegalovirus exposure and HLA in healthy donors. In the PCR, 60 Vbeta and 13 Jbeta primers were used. Method: immunoSEQ multiplex PCR; TCRdb's copy keeps in-frame clones and lacks some. The sample yields more than 90,000 clones, approximately 76% seen once. Sequencing was performed on PBMCs. These TCRs come from a man in his forties in good health and CMV-seropositive.

The gene calls are TRBV19 and TRBJ2-3, with 7 bases identical to TRBD2. CDR1 is LNHDA and CDR2 is SQIVND in the germline V gene (reference sequence). CDR3 length: 14 residues. Trimming cost V 9 bases and J 7 bases; bases outside gene matches: 13. The CDR3 DNA follows: TGTGCCAGCTGGGACTATACACGCGCCAATACGCAGTATTTT. It codes for CASWDYTRANTQYF.

This clone has a handful of counts. The chain combines TRBV9 with TRBJ2-1; 10 bases are a match to TRBD1. The trim removed 3 bases at V and 10 bases at J, leaving 7 bases unmatched. Germline values: CDR1 SGDLS, CDR2 YYNGEE. The CDR3 contains 14 residues. CDR3 sequence: CASSASGTGEEQFF. Written as DNA, the CDR3 is TGTGCCAGCAGCGCCTCCGGGACAGGGGAAGAGCAGTTCTTC.

This chain uses TRBV5-1 with TRBJ1-2; D is ambiguous. The ends were cut back, 0 bases at V and 3 bases at J, with 12 bases in the middle. CDR3 length: 15 residues. Germline V gene lookup returns CDR1 SGHRS and CDR2 YFSETQ. The CDR3 DNA reads TGCGCCAGCAGCTTGGTTCCGGGTAATGACTATGGCTACACCTTC. The encoded protein is CASSLVPGNDYGYTF.

Here the CDR3 reads CASSLVSGRTYEQYF. The CDR3 DNA follows: TGTGCCAGCAGCTTGGTCAGCGGGAGGACCTACGAGCAGTACTTC. V gene TRBV5-5 combines with J gene TRBJ2-7; 9 positions match TRBD2. Germline V gives CDR1 SGHKS, CDR2 YYEKEE (reference sequence). CDR3 size: 15 residues. With V trimmed by 0 bases and J by 2 bases, 3 bases remained unmatched.

V usage is TRBV11-2 and J usage is TRBJ1-2, with 9 nucleotides matching TRBD1. Germline V gene data show CDR1 as SGHAT and CDR2 as FQNNGV. V lost 4 bases and J lost 7; bases outside the gene matches: 7. This CDR3 has 14 residues. The CDR3 loop is CASSSTGGRFGYTF. The DNA of the CDR3 is TGTGCCAGCAGCTCGACAGGGGGGAGATTTGGCTACACCTTC.

This chain uses TRBV10-2 with TRBJ2-2, with 13 nucleotides matching TRBD2. This CDR3 region has 17 residues. The ends lost 6 bases at V and 3 bases at J; junction bases unmatched: 7. The germline V gene encodes CDR1 WSHSY and CDR2 SAAADI. The CDR3 DNA reads TGCGCCAGCAGCCACACTAGCGGGGGGGCGGACACCGGGGAGCTGTTTTTT. The encoded protein is CASSHTSGGADTGELFF.

This chain joins TRBV28 and TRBJ1-1; 7 bases align to TRBD1. Germline values: CDR1 MDHEN, CDR2 SYDVKM. This CDR3 is 14 amino acids long. V dropped 6 bases and J dropped 4; count of bases not matched to a gene: 8. The CDR3 loop is CASRETGSLTEAFF. The DNA for the CDR3 is TGTGCCAGCAGAGAGACAGGGTCACTCACTGAAGCTTTCTTT.

This chain links TRBV29-1 with TRBJ2-3; possibly TRBD1 for D (6 bases). The CDR3 has 13 residues. Germline values: CDR1 SQVTM, CDR2 ANQGSEA. V was cut by 4 bases and J by 1 base, with 9 bases left in between. The CDR3 region has the DNA TGCAGCGTTGGGGGGCGGGGCACAGATACGCAGTATTTT. Protein sequence: CSVGGRGTDTQYF.

This chain joins TRBV5-1 and TRBJ2-7; 8 bases are a match to TRBD1. Trimming at V came to 4 bases and at J to 0 bases, leaving 3 bases not matched to a gene. Germline V gives CDR1 SGHRS, CDR2 YFSETQ. The CDR3 has 14 amino acids. The DNA of the CDR3 is TGCGCCAGCAGCCCCGGACAGGGCTCCTACGAGCAGTACTTC. It yields the protein CASSPGQGSYEQYF. Supplemented by reference TRBV5-1 and TRBJ2-7, the full variable domain reads KAGVTQTPRYLIKTRGQQVTLSCSPISGHRSVSWYQQTPGQGLQFLFEYFSETQRNKGNFPGRFSGRQFSNSRSEMNVSTLELGDSALYLCASSPGQGSYEQYFGPGTRLTVT.

The rearrangement links TRBV6-1 to TRBJ1-6; D call uncertain. Germline CDR1 is MNHNS and CDR2 is SASEGT. The V end was cut by 6 bases, the J end by 6 bases, with 9 bases between. CDR3 length: 13 residues. CDR3 loop: CASRMEGNSPLHF. In nucleotides, the CDR3 is TGTGCCAGCAGGATGGAGGGTAATTCACCCCTCCACTTT.

The genes are TRBV10-1 and TRBJ1-4; the D is unclear. Germline V gene sequence: CDR1 WNHNN, CDR2 SYGVQD (reference sequence). This CDR3 contains 9 residues. The V and J ends lost 9 bases and 12 bases respectively, with 8 bases between them. The DNA of the CDR3 is TGCGCCAGAAGAGGAGAACTGTTTTTT. Protein: CARRGELFF.

This clone was counted a single time. V gene TRBV25-1 combines with J gene TRBJ2-1, with D possibly being TRBD2 (6 bases). Trimming took off 2 bases at V and 4 bases at J, with 12 bases between the two ends. The CDR3 covers 15 residues. CDR1 MGHDK and CDR2 SYGVNS come from the germline V gene. The CDR3 sequence: CASSEAGRMYNEQFF. DNA of the CDR3: TGTGCCAGCAGTGAAGCCGGGAGAATGTACAATGAGCAGTTCTTC.

This chain joins TRBV6-5 and TRBJ2-3; weak D call: TRBD1 (6 bases). The CDR3 extends over 15 amino acids. Germline values: CDR1 MNHEY, CDR2 SVGAGI. V shed 6 bases and J shed 2 bases, with 15 bases lying between them. DNA for the CDR3: TGTGCCAGCAGCCGGGACACGACGTTCACAGATACGCAGTATTTT. It yields the protein CASSRDTTFTDTQYF.

CDR3 in amino acids: CASSINGQRGGELFF. CDR3 DNA sequence: TGTGCCAGCAGCATAAACGGCCAAAGGGGCGGGGAGCTGTTTTTT. The rearrangement links TRBV21-1 to TRBJ2-2; the table assigns TRBD1, which was not confirmed against the DNA. TRBV21-1 is a recognized pseudogene. The CDR3 is 15 residues long.

The table lists this clone with a count of one. This chain connects TRBV6-5 to TRBJ2-7; 12 bases agree with TRBD2. From germline, CDR1 is MNHEY and CDR2 SVGAGI. This CDR3 has 15 amino acids. V shed 6 bases, J shed 4 bases, and the junction held 7 bases outside the gene matches. The CDR3 region is CASRQTSGSIYEQYF. CDR3 coding DNA: TGTGCCAGCAGGCAGACTAGCGGGAGCATATACGAGCAGTACTTC.

This chain uses TRBV13 with TRBJ2-7; the match to TRBD2 covers 10 bases. Germline CDR1 and CDR2: PRHDT and FYEKMQ (reference sequence). The trim removed 5 bases at V and 0 bases at J, leaving 4 bases unmatched. The CDR3 spans 15 residues. CDR3 protein: CASSRTSGNSYEQYF. CDR3 DNA: TGTGCCAGCAGCAGGACTAGCGGAAACTCCTACGAGCAGTACTTC.

The J gene is TRBJ1-2, the V gene TRBV18, with D possibly TRBD1 on 5 matching bases. This CDR3 spans 14 amino acids. Germline V gene sequence: CDR1 KGHSH, CDR2 LQKENI. V was pared by 2 bases and J by 7 bases, with 14 bases between. Here the CDR3 reads CASSPRQGRGGYTF. CDR3 DNA: TGTGCCAGCTCACCAAGGCAGGGAAGAGGTGGCTACACCTTC.

The genes are TRBV2 and TRBJ1-5; unclear D gene. CDR1 is SNHLY and CDR2 is FYNNEI in the germline V gene. V shed 8 bases and J shed 0 bases, with 20 bases lying between them. The CDR3 has 17 residues. The CDR3 region has the DNA TGTGCCAGCGGGTCATCGTCGGGGAGGTATAGCAATCAGCCCCAGCATTTT. It translates to CASGSSSGRYSNQPQHF.

The chain combines TRBV28 with TRBJ2-3, with 13 bases aligning to TRBD2. After removal of 3 bases from V and 2 bases from J, the junction contained 20 bases not matched to a gene. CDR1 is MDHEN, CDR2 SYDVKM, per germline. This CDR3 contains 22 residues. The CDR3 region is CASSLGPILAGGPVEHTDTQYF. As DNA, the CDR3 is TGTGCCAGCAGTTTGGGGCCGATACTAGCGGGAGGGCCCGTAGAACACACAGATACGCAGTATTTT.

V gene TRBV5-1 combines with J gene TRBJ1-4; 9 nucleotides line up with TRBD1. Germline V gene data show CDR1 as SGHRS and CDR2 as YFSETQ. The junction had 5 bases not matched to a gene; V was cut back by 3 bases and J by 2 bases. The CDR3 covers 16 residues. The CDR3 region is CASSSRQGGTNEKLFF. CDR3 coding DNA: TGCGCCAGCAGCTCTCGACAGGGGGGCACTAATGAAAAACTGTTTTTT. The full variable domain, with the rest looked up from reference TRBV5-1 and TRBJ1-4, is KAGVTQTPRYLIKTRGQQVTLSCSPISGHRSVSWYQQTPGQGLQFLFEYFSETQRNKGNFPGRFSGRQFSNSRSEMNVSTLELGDSALYLCASSSRQGGTNEKLFFGSGTQLSVL.

The chain combines TRBV5-1 with TRBJ2-7, with 9 bases lining up with TRBD1. The J segment lost 2 bases and the V segment lost 2 bases, leaving 11 bases of the junction unmatched. Germline CDR1 and CDR2: SGHRS and YFSETQ. There are 17 residues in the CDR3. The CDR3 DNA reads TGCGCCAGCAGCTTAAATCTTGGGACAGGGAATACCTACGAGCAGTACTTC. Translating gives CASSLNLGTGNTYEQYF.

The CDR3, as DNA: TGTGCCAGCTCACCCAACTTAGTTTCTGGGGCCAACGTCCTGACTTTC. It yields the protein CASSPNLVSGANVLTF. V usage is TRBV18 and J usage is TRBJ2-6, with D unclear. Germline V gene sequence: CDR1 KGHSH, CDR2 LQKENI. V lost 3 bases, J lost 1 base, and 10 bases lay in between. This CDR3 comprises 16 residues.